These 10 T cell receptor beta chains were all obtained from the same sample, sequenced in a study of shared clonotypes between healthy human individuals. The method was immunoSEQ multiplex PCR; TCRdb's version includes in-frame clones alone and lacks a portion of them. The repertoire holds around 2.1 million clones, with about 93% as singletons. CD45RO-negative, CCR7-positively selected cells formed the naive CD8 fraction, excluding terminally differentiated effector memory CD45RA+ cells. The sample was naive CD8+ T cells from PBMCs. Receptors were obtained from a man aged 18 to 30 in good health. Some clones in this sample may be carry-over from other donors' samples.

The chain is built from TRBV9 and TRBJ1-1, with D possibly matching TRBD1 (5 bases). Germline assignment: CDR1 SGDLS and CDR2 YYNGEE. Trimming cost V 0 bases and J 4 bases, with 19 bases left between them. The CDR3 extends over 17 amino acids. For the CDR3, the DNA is TGTGCCAGCAGCGTAGAAGGCAGGGTGGCGCGGGGCACTGAAGCTTTCTTT. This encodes CASSVEGRVARGTEAFF.

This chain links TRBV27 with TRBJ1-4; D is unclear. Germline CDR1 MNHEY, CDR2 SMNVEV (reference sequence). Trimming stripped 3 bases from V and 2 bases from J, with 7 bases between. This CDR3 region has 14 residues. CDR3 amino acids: CASSFTQTNEKLFF. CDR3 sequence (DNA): TGTGCCAGCAGTTTCACCCAGACTAATGAAAAACTGTTTTTT. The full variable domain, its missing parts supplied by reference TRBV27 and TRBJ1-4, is EAQVTQNPRYLITVTGKKLTVTCSQNMNHEYMSWYRQDPGLGLRQIYYSMNVEVTDKGDVPEGYKVSRKEKRNFPLILESPSPNQTSLYFCASSFTQTNEKLFFGSGTQLSVL.

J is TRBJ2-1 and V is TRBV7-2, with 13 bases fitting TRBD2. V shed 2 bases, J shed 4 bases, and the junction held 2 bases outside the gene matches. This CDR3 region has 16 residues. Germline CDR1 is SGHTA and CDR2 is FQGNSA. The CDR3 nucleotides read TGTGCCAGCAGCTTATGGACTAGCGGGAGTTACAATGAGCAGTTCTTC. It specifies CASSLWTSGSYNEQFF.

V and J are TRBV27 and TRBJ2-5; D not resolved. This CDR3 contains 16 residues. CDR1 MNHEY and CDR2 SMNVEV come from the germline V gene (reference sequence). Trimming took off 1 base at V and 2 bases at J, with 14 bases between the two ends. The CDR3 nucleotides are TGTGCCAGCAGTTTATGGAGCAGCTTACAACAAGAGACCCAGTACTTC. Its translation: CASSLWSSLQQETQYF.

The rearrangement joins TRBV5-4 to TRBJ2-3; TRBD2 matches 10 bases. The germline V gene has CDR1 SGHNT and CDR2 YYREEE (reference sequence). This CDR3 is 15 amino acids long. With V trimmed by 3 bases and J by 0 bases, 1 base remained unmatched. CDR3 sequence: CASSWTSGSTDTQYF. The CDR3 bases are TGTGCCAGCAGCTGGACTAGCGGTAGCACAGATACGCAGTATTTT.

CDR3 amino acids: CASSLDVGWETQYF. The CDR3 region has the DNA TGTGCCAGCAGCTTAGATGTGGGTTGGGAGACCCAGTACTTC. This chain connects TRBV11-2 to TRBJ2-5, with D unclear. Germline V lookup: CDR1 SGHAT, CDR2 FQNNGV. There are 14 residues in the CDR3. V dropped 0 bases and J dropped 5 bases, with 10 bases sitting between them.

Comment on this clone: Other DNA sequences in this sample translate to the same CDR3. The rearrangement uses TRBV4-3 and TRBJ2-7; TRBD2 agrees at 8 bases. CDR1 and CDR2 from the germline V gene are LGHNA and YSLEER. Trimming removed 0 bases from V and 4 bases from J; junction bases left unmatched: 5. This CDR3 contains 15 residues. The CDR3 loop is CASSQDSGGSYEQYF. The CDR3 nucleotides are TGCGCCAGCAGCCAAGACTCGGGGGGGTCGTACGAGCAGTACTTC.

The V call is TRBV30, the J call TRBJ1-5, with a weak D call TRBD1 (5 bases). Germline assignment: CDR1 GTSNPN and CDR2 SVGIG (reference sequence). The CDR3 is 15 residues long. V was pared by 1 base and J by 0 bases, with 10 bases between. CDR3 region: CAWSGGSLSNQPQHF. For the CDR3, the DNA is TGTGCCTGGAGTGGGGGGTCGCTTAGCAATCAGCCCCAGCATTTT.

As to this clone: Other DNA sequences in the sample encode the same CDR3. The CDR3 here is CASSQAGTGSYEQYF. CDR3 DNA sequence: TGCGCCAGCAGCCAAGCCGGGACGGGCTCCTACGAGCAGTACTTC. The rearrangement links TRBV4-3 to TRBJ2-7, with D possibly being TRBD1 or TRBD2 (5 bases each). V lost 1 base and J 0 bases, leaving 10 bases between the germline ends. CDR1 is LGHNA and CDR2 is YSLEER in the germline V gene. The CDR3 runs to 15 residues.

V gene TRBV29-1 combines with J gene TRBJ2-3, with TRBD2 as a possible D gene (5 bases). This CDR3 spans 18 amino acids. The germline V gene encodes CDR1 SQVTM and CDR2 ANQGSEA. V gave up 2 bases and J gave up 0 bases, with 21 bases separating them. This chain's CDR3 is CSVEYLILAGPSTDTQYF. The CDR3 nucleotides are TGCAGCGTTGAATATTTGATTCTCGCGGGCCCTAGCACAGATACGCAGTATTTT.